This T cell receptor beta chain is drawn from a study of Tregs in tolerant kidney transplant recipients. The length of the CDR3 is 11 residues. Per germline, CDR1 MNHNS and CDR2 SASEGT. Deletions cut 7 bases from V and 4 bases from J, with 7 bases between. Clones were sequenced by immunoSEQ multiplex PCR, and TCRdb holds only the in-frame ones, with some missing. Among over 50,000 clones listed, over 75% were seen once. The chain joins TRBV6-1 to TRBJ1-1; no clear D. The clonotype comes from a human donor who received a combined kidney and bone marrow transplant. The material sequenced was Tregs from blood, taken before the transplant. As DNA, the CDR3 is TGTGCCAGCACCGGGCCCACTGAAGCTTTCTTT. Protein product: CASTGPTEAFF.